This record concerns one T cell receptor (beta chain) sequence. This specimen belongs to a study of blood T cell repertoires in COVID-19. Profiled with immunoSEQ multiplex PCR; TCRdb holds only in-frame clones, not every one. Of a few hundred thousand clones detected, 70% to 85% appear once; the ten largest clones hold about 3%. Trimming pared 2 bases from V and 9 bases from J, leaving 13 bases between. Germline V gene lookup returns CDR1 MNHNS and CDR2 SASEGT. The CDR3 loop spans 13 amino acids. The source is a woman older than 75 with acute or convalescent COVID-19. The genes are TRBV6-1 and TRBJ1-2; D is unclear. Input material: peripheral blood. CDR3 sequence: CASSETSDRSYTF. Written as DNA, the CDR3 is TGTGCCAGCAGTGAAACGAGTGATCGCAGCTACACCTTC.